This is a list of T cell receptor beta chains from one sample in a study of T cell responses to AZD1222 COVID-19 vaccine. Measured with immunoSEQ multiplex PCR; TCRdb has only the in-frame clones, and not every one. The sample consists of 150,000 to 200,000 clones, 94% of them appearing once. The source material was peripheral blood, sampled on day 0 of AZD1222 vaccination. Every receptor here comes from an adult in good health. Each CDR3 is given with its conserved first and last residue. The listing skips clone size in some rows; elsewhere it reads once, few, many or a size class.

CDR3aa: CASSQQDPLAGVNEQYF
abundance: .
j_gene: TRBJ2-7
v_gene: TRBV4-1

CDR3aa: CASSEDEGRGQPQHF
abundance: .
j_gene: TRBJ1-5
v_gene: TRBV6-1

CDR3aa: CASSEVLRIWSNSPLHF
abundance: .
j_gene: TRBJ1-6
v_gene: TRBV6-1

CDR3aa: CASSQLTSGAHEQYF
abundance: once
j_gene: TRBJ2-7
v_gene: TRBV14

CDR3aa: CASSQGWLAGAITSYEQYF
abundance: .
j_gene: TRBJ2-7
v_gene: TRBV4-3

CDR3aa: CASSEALWGQGASPLHF
abundance: .
j_gene: TRBJ1-6
v_gene: TRBV2

CDR3aa: CSAIDRITQYF
abundance: few
j_gene: TRBJ2-3
v_gene: TRBV20-1

CDR3aa: CASSARQGPPYNEQFF
abundance: .
j_gene: TRBJ2-1
v_gene: TRBV9

CDR3aa: CASSEDGTSGLVGWADTQYF
abundance: .
j_gene: TRBJ2-3
v_gene: TRBV2

CDR3aa: CASSPVASGEKLFF
abundance: .
j_gene: TRBJ1-4
v_gene: TRBV18

CDR3aa: CASSKVFAAGVAWETQYF
abundance: .
j_gene: TRBJ2-5
v_gene: TRBV21-1

CDR3aa: CASGQGWTEAFF
abundance: .
j_gene: TRBJ1-1
v_gene: TRBV6-5

CDR3aa: CASSLETPNTEAFF
abundance: .
j_gene: TRBJ1-1
v_gene: TRBV5-1

CDR3aa: CASSTRMNTEAFF
abundance: .
j_gene: TRBJ1-1
v_gene: TRBV19

CDR3aa: CASSAPDRDNTEAFF
abundance: .
j_gene: TRBJ1-1
v_gene: TRBV7-9

CDR3aa: CASSVRTSGRAAGELFF
abundance: .
j_gene: TRBJ2-2
v_gene: TRBV5-1

CDR3aa: CASSVTGVGLYEQYF
abundance: .
j_gene: TRBJ2-7
v_gene: TRBV9

CDR3aa: CATRTGNTEAFF
abundance: .
j_gene: TRBJ1-1
v_gene: TRBV24-1

CDR3aa: CASSLLDAGTSGRTPYEQYF
abundance: .
j_gene: TRBJ2-7
v_gene: TRBV28

CDR3aa: CASSLARGAFSGYTF
abundance: .
j_gene: TRBJ1-2
v_gene: TRBV7-2

CDR3aa: CASSPRWGPFGGVIYEQYF
abundance: .
j_gene: TRBJ2-7
v_gene: TRBV19

CDR3aa: CASNPPGWSHTDTQYF
abundance: .
j_gene: TRBJ2-3
v_gene: TRBV2

CDR3aa: CASRMDISSYEQYF
abundance: .
j_gene: TRBJ2-7
v_gene: TRBV4-3

CDR3aa: CASNSHGGWDTQYF
abundance: once
j_gene: TRBJ2-3
v_gene: TRBV28